Shown below are 8 T cell receptor beta chains from a single sample sequenced in a study of T-cell reconstitution after alpha-beta-depleted transplantation in children. A library of TCRbeta sequences, prepared with unique molecular identifiers, was generated. Via MiXCR, TCRdb re-called the PCR reads, giving one row per CDR3 protein. The sample carries approximately 980,000 distinct CDR3 sequences, about 31% recorded once. The specimen was PBMCs, mostly from graft donor cells, collected 360 days after TCRalphabeta/CD19-depleted stem cell transplant. The origin of the receptors is a boy under two years old who had a stem cell transplant for SCID, so the T cells may come from the graft donor.

The chain employs TRBV6-2 or TRBV6-3 and TRBJ1-1; 7 bases line up with TRBD1. Germline trimming cut 6 bases from V and 4 bases from J; bases unmatched to any gene: 8. The CDR3 contains 14 residues. The V gene's germline CDR1 is MNHEY and CDR2 SVGEGT. The CDR3 region has the DNA TGTGCCAGCAGCCCCGACAGGGTAATCACTGAAGCTTTCTTT. This encodes CASSPDRVITEAFF.

With respect to this clonotype: Compared with germline, one end of the junction differs, possibly owing to a read error. The chain uses TRBV12-3 or TRBV12-4 and TRBJ1-3; D call uncertain. The CDR3 sequence is 8 residues long. The CDR3 DNA reads as TGTGCCAGCAGTCCCGGGCCTTTT. Residues: CASSPGPF.

The chain combines TRBV9 with TRBJ2-1; D is unclear. This CDR3 contains 14 residues. Germline V gives CDR1 SGDLS, CDR2 YYNGEE. Trimming removed 2 bases at V and 9 bases at J, with 15 bases between. CDR3 sequence (DNA): TGTGCCAGCAGCGTGGTCCTGGGCTTTGGTGAGCAGTTCTTC. As protein: CASSVVLGFGEQFF.

The chain links TRBV7-9 to TRBJ1-6; D unresolved. The CDR3 has 14 amino acids. Germline CDR1 and CDR2: SEHNR and FQNEAQ (reference sequence). V lost 5 bases and J lost 9, with 14 bases in between. DNA for the CDR3: TGTGCCAGCAGCCCACCCGGGTGGGGTTCACCCCTCCACTTT. Translated: CASSPPGWGSPLHF.

The chain joins TRBV7-9 to TRBJ2-4; 10 bases line up with TRBD1. The CDR3 spans 16 residues. With 4 bases clipped from V and 1 base from J, the junction kept 4 bases outside the gene matches. CDR1 SEHNR and CDR2 FQNEAQ come from the germline V gene (reference sequence). CDR3 DNA: TGTGCCAGCAGCTCGACGGGACAGGGGGCCAAAAACATTCAGTACTTC. It codes for CASSSTGQGAKNIQYF.

The chain joins TRBV28 to TRBJ1-1, with TRBD1 matching over 8 bases. Germline trimming cut 5 bases from V and 10 bases from J; bases unmatched to any gene: 6. The CDR3 is 12 residues long. CDR1 and CDR2 from the germline V gene are MDHEN and SYDVKM. CDR3 loop: CASSTRTGTAFF. Written as DNA, the CDR3 is TGTGCCAGCAGTACCCGGACAGGGACAGCTTTCTTT.

This chain connects TRBV15 to TRBJ2-6; a weak D match, TRBD2 (5 bases). The CDR3 is made up of 16 amino acids. V lost 0 bases to trimming and J lost 3 bases, with 9 bases between them. Germline V CDR1 and CDR2: LNHNV, YYDKDF (reference sequence). CDR3 nucleotides: TGTGCCACCAGCAGAGAAGTGGCGGGTGGGGCCAACGTCCTGACTTTC. Encoded protein: CATSREVAGGANVLTF.

This chain joins TRBV5-1 and TRBJ2-4, with D perhaps matching TRBD2 (6 bases). The V end was cut by 0 bases, the J end by 1 base, with 11 bases between. CDR1 and CDR2 (germline): SGHRS, YFSETQ. CDR3 length: 16 residues. The CDR3 DNA follows: TGCGCCAGCAGCTTGGGGGGCGGGACGGCCAAAAACATTCAGTACTTC. Translating it yields CASSLGGGTAKNIQYF.